This T cell receptor beta chain was recorded in a study of T cells in Graves' hyperthyroidism and ophthalmopathy. Template material for amplifying TCR beta CDR3 regions consisted of RNA transcripts. An initial round of RT-PCR targeting the TCR CDR3 relied on the HTBI primer set. One entry per CDR3 protein, called by TCRdb with MiXCR from the multiplex PCR reads. The data contain fewer than 850,000 distinct CDR3 sequences, around a sixth of them singletons. CDR1 MNHNS and CDR2 SASEGT come from the germline V gene. The CDR3 loop spans 17 amino acids. The ends lost 6 bases at V and 0 bases at J; junction bases unmatched: 11.

The genes are TRBV6-1 and TRBJ2-4; 7 bases are shared with TRBD1. This receptor was taken from a man aged 50-59 years with Graves' hyperthyroidism. Specimen: blood. The CDR3 is CASRSLDRRIAKNIQYF. Here the CDR3 DNA reads TGTGCCAGCAGGAGCTTGGACAGGCGGATAGCCAAAAACATTCAGTACTTC.